Listed here are 25 T cell receptor beta chains from one sample, sequenced in a study of blood T cell repertoires in COVID-19. The data were produced by immunoSEQ multiplex PCR, yet TCRdb's version contains in-frame clones alone and is incomplete. The sample lists 66,000 or so clones, roughly 75% occurring once. Sequenced: peripheral blood. These receptors all come from a human donor in a cohort sampled during active COVID-19.

This clone was recorded a few times. The chain is built from TRBV24-1 and TRBJ2-5, with TRBD2 identical over 14 bases. The V segment lost 1 base and the J segment 5 bases; nucleotides outside the gene matches: 5. Germline V gene sequence: CDR1 KGHDR, CDR2 SFDVKD. The length of the CDR3 is 17 residues. This CDR3 is CATSDFGLAGGKETQYF. The CDR3, as DNA: TGTGCCACCAGTGATTTCGGACTAGCGGGAGGAAAGGAGACCCAGTACTTC.

The chain combines TRBV7-2 with TRBJ1-2; 10 nucleotides agree with TRBD1. V was pared by 5 bases and J by 6 bases, with 9 bases of the junction left unmatched. Germline lookup yields CDR1 SGHTA and CDR2 FQGNSA. CDR3 size: 15 residues. CDR3 in DNA: TGTGCCAGCAGCCCGGACAGGGGGAAGACGGATGGCTACACCTTC. Amino acid sequence: CASSPDRGKTDGYTF.

The rearrangement joins TRBV18 to TRBJ1-2, with 9 bases matching TRBD1. Trimming at V came to 0 bases and at J to 8 bases, leaving 10 bases not matched to a gene. The CDR3 totals 16 residues. In germline, CDR1 is KGHSH, CDR2 LQKENI. CDR3 in amino acids: CASSPPSQGARQGYTF. For the CDR3, the DNA is TGTGCCAGCTCACCACCGTCACAGGGGGCTCGGCAAGGCTACACCTTC. Using reference TRBV18 and TRBJ1-2 for the parts outside the CDR3, the full variable domain is NAGVMQNPRHLVRRRGQEARLRCSPMKGHSHVYWYRQLPEEGLKFMVYLQKENIIDESGMPKERFSAEFPKEGPSILRIQQVVRGDSAAYFCASSPPSQGARQGYTFGSGTRLTVV.

The chain couples TRBV27 to TRBJ2-7, with D maybe TRBD1 (5 bases). V was cut by 3 bases and J by 1 base, with 13 bases left in between. From germline, CDR1 is MNHEY and CDR2 SMNVEV (reference sequence). This CDR3 contains 15 residues. Here the CDR3 DNA reads TGTGCCAGCAGTTTGGGGCGTGGGTGGTCCTACGAGCAGTACTTC. Its protein is CASSLGRGWSYEQYF.

The rearrangement joins TRBV5-6 to TRBJ2-1; 7 bases are shared with TRBD2. The germline CDR1 and CDR2 sequences are SGHDT and YYEEEE. This CDR3 has 15 residues. The V and J ends lost 2 bases and 1 base, in that order; junction bases with no gene match: 3. The CDR3 protein is CASSFTGRSYNEQFF. In nucleotides, the CDR3 is TGTGCCAGCAGCTTCACCGGGAGGTCCTACAATGAGCAGTTCTTC.

The rearrangement joins TRBV6-6 to TRBJ1-3, with D perhaps matching TRBD1 (6 bases). Germline CDR1 MNHNY, CDR2 SVGAGI (reference sequence). This CDR3 has 16 residues. V gave up 7 bases and J gave up 1 base, with 17 bases separating them. CDR3 protein: CASIDPGGRSGNTIYF. The CDR3 DNA is TGTGCCAGCATCGACCCCGGGGGGCGATCTGGAAACACCATATATTTT.

V gene TRBV19 combines with J gene TRBJ2-1, with TRBD2 matching over 8 bases. The CDR3 runs 19 residues. J was trimmed by 6 bases and V by 5 bases; bases with no gene match: 21. Germline V CDR1 and CDR2: LNHDA, SQIVND (reference sequence). CDR3 bases: TGTGCCAGTAGTGCTGAGAAGGGAGGGGCGGGAGGTAGGCTCAATGAGCAGTTCTTC. It is translated as CASSAEKGGAGGRLNEQFF.

The chain has TRBV6-5 and TRBJ2-3; 11 bases are shared with TRBD2. The ends lost 2 bases at V and 6 bases at J; junction bases unmatched: 4. Per germline, CDR1 MNHEY and CDR2 SVGAGI. CDR3 length: 15 residues. The CDR3 DNA sequence: TGTGCCAGCAGTTACGCTCCTAGCGGGAGGGATACGCAGTATTTT. Protein sequence: CASSYAPSGRDTQYF.

The chain carries TRBV6-5 and TRBJ2-7, with TRBD2 matching 11 bases. V trimming: 5 bases; J trimming: 4 bases; junction bases outside the gene matches: 7. In germline, CDR1 is MNHEY, CDR2 SVGAGI. This CDR3 comprises 15 residues. CDR3 bases: TGTGCCAGCAGTCTGGCCGGGACTAGCGGTTACGAGCAGTACTTC. It codes for CASSLAGTSGYEQYF.

The chain uses TRBV14 and TRBJ2-7, with D perhaps TRBD1 (6 bases). Trimming took off 6 bases at V and 1 base at J, with 16 bases between the two ends. Germline values: CDR1 SGHDN, CDR2 FVKESK. There are 15 residues in the CDR3. CDR3 amino acids: CASSQMTGASYEQYF. CDR3 coding DNA: TGTGCCAGCAGTCAGATGACAGGTGCTTCCTACGAGCAGTACTTC.

The chain recombines TRBV5-1 with TRBJ1-4; D is ambiguous. CDR1 is SGHRS, CDR2 YFSETQ, per germline. V was trimmed by 2 bases and J by 8 bases, leaving 13 bases between them. This CDR3 is built from 14 residues. In nucleotides, the CDR3 is TGCGCCAGCAGCTTCTCTCAACGGCGGGAAAAACTGTTTTTT. Its protein is CASSFSQRREKLFF.

This rearrangement joins TRBV4-3 to TRBJ2-1, with D uncertain. V was clipped by 1 base and J by 2 bases, with 6 bases between them. The CDR3 length is 14 residues. Per the germline V gene, CDR1 is LGHNA and CDR2 is YSLEER. This CDR3 is CASSQGRAYNEQFF. DNA for the CDR3: TGCGCCAGCAGCCAAGGGAGAGCCTACAATGAGCAGTTCTTC.

The rearrangement joins TRBV29-1 to TRBJ2-6; D might be TRBD1 (5 bases). The CDR3 has 13 residues. V lost 4 bases, J lost 4 bases, and 8 bases lay in between. In germline, CDR1 is SQVTM, CDR2 ANQGSEA. The CDR3 DNA reads as TGCAGCGTTGCAGGGCTAGGGGCCAACGTCCTGACTTTC. It codes for CSVAGLGANVLTF.

This clone was recorded once. The J gene is TRBJ2-7, the V gene TRBV7-9; 8 positions agree with TRBD2. The CDR3 covers 14 residues. Germline CDR1 reads SEHNR; CDR2 reads FQNEAQ (reference sequence). J lost 6 bases, V lost 2 bases, and 6 bases had no gene match. CDR3 protein: CASSLWGREGEQYF. The CDR3 bases are TGTGCCAGCAGCTTATGGGGCCGGGAGGGCGAGCAGTACTTC.

This chain connects TRBV28 to TRBJ1-5; TRBD1 is a possible D gene (6 bases). The CDR3 is made up of 15 amino acids. Germline V CDR1 and CDR2: MDHEN, SYDVKM. V lost 4 bases, J lost 3 bases, and 13 bases lay in between. CDR3: CASSSQGRNNQPQHF. CDR3 bases: TGTGCCAGCAGTTCACAGGGAAGAAACAATCAGCCCCAGCATTTT.

The table lists this clone with a count of one. The rearrangement joins TRBV27 to TRBJ2-2; D ambiguous. CDR3 size: 14 residues. V was shortened by 5 bases and J by 3 bases, with 10 bases between the two germline ends. Germline values: CDR1 MNHEY, CDR2 SMNVEV (reference sequence). The CDR3 region is CASSGQAYTGELFF. CDR3 nucleotides: TGTGCCAGCAGTGGTCAGGCCTACACCGGGGAGCTGTTTTTT.

The chain links TRBV18 to TRBJ2-2; weak D call: TRBD1 (6 bases). From germline, CDR1 is KGHSH and CDR2 LQKENI. V gave up 6 bases and J gave up 3 bases, with 17 bases separating them. The CDR3 extends over 16 amino acids. The CDR3 here is CASSPRSPGDTGELFF. The DNA of the CDR3 is TGTGCCAGCTCCCCTAGAAGCCCAGGGGACACCGGGGAGCTGTTTTTT.

The chain employs TRBV6-5 and TRBJ1-3; no clear D gene. The germline V gene has CDR1 MNHEY and CDR2 SVGAGI. The CDR3 loop spans 13 amino acids. Trimming cost V 6 bases and J 0 bases, with 6 bases left between them. The CDR3, as DNA: TGTGCCAGCAGCTCGGTCTCTGGAAACACCATATATTTT. It encodes CASSSVSGNTIYF.

The J gene is TRBJ1-1, the V gene TRBV5-1; D might be TRBD1 (6 bases). Trimming removed 1 base from V and 1 base from J, with 14 bases in between. Germline V CDR1 and CDR2: SGHRS, YFSETQ. The CDR3 runs to 16 residues. The CDR3 sequence: CASSLRGSRGNTEAFF. DNA of the CDR3: TGCGCCAGCAGCTTGAGGGGGTCCAGGGGGAACACTGAAGCTTTCTTT.

Details on this clone: Additional DNA sequences in this sample encode the identical CDR3. This chain links TRBV6-2 or TRBV6-3 with TRBJ2-5; D uncertain. Germline assignment: CDR1 MNHEY and CDR2 SVGEGT. The CDR3 spans 11 residues. V was shortened by 5 bases and J by 2 bases, with 3 bases between the two germline ends. The CDR3 sequence: CASSLQETQYF. CDR3 sequence (DNA): TGTGCCAGCAGTCTACAAGAGACCCAGTACTTC.

This chain joins TRBV10-3 and TRBJ2-7; 7 bases are shared with TRBD2. Germline CDR1 and CDR2: ENHRY and SYGVKD. V dropped 4 bases and J dropped 1; count of bases not matched to a gene: 7. The CDR3 is made up of 15 amino acids. DNA of the CDR3: TGTGCCATCAGTGCAAGGTCTAGCGGATCCTACGAGCAGTACTTC. Translated: CAISARSSGSYEQYF.

This clone has more than one count but fewer than ten. The J gene is TRBJ2-7, the V gene TRBV6-2 or TRBV6-3; 9 bases align to TRBD2. The trim removed 4 bases at V and 7 bases at J, leaving 11 bases unmatched. The CDR3 is 15 residues long. CDR1 and CDR2 (germline): MNHEY, SVGEGT. CDR3 amino acids: CASSSQAGGLEEQYF. CDR3 DNA: TGTGCCAGCAGTTCCCAGGCGGGAGGGCTTGAAGAGCAGTACTTC.

This clone came up once. This rearrangement joins TRBV18 to TRBJ2-7; 11 bases map to TRBD1. Germline assignment: CDR1 KGHSH and CDR2 LQKENI. The CDR3 is 15 residues long. The ends lost 1 base at V and 6 bases at J; junction bases unmatched: 5. The CDR3 DNA follows: TGTGCCAGCTCACCACAAGGACAGGGGGCGGGCGAGCAGTACTTC. Translated, it gives CASSPQGQGAGEQYF.

The chain joins TRBV6-6 to TRBJ1-4, with a weak D call TRBD1 (5 bases). The CDR3 covers 14 residues. Germline assignment: CDR1 MNHNY and CDR2 SVGAGI (reference sequence). Deletions cut 6 bases from V and 8 bases from J, with 16 bases between. The CDR3 nucleotides are TGTGCCAGCAGACTCGGAGGGGCAGGCGAAAAACTGTTTTTT. Its protein product is CASRLGGAGEKLFF.

V and J are TRBV30 and TRBJ1-5; TRBD1 is a possible D gene (6 bases). Germline lookup yields CDR1 GTSNPN and CDR2 SVGIG (reference sequence). Trimming shortened V by 4 bases and J by 0 bases, and 7 bases separated the two germline ends. CDR3 size: 13 residues. As DNA, the CDR3 is TGTGCCTGGAACAGGGATAGCAATCAGCCCCAGCATTTT. The encoded protein is CAWNRDSNQPQHF.